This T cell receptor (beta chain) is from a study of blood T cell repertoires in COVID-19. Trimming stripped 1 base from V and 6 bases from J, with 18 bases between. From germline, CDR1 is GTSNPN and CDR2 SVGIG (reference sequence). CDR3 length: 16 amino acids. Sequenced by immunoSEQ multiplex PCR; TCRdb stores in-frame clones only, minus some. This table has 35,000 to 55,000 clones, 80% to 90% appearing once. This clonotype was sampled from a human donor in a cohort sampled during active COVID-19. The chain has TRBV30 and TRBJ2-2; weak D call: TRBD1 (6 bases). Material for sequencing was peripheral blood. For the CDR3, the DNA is TGTGCCTGGAGTGCCCCCCGCCAAACAGGGCCCGGGGAGCTGTTTTTT. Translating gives CAWSAPRQTGPGELFF.